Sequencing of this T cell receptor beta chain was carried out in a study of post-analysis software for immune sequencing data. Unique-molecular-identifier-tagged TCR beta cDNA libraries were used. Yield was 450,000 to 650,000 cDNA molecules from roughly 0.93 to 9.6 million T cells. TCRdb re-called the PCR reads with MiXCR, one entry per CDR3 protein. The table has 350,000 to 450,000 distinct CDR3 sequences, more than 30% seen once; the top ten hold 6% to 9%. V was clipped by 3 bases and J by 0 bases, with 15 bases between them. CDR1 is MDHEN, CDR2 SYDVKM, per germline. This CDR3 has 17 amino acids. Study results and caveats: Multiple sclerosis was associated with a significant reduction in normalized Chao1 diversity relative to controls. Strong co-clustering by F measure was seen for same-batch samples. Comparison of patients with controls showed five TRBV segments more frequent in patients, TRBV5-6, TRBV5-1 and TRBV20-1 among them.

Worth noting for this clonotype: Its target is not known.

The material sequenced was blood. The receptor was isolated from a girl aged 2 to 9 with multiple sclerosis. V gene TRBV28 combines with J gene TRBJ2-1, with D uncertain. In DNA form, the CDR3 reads TGTGCCAGCAGTTTTGAATCGGCCAGGAGCTCCTACAATGAGCAGTTCTTC. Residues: CASSFESARSSYNEQFF.